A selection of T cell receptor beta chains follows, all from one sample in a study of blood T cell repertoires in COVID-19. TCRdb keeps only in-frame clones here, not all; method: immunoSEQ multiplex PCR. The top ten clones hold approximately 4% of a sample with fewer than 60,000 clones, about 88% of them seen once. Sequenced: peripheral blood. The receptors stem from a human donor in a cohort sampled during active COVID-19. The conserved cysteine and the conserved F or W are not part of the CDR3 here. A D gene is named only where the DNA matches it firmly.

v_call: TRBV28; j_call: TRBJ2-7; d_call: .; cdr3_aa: ATVEAGAYEQY
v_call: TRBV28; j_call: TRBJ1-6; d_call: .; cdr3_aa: ASSFAGSSSYNSPLH
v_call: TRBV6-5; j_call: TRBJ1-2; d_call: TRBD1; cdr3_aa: ASSYSTGPYGYT
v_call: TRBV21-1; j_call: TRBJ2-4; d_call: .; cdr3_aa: ASSKGEGEGNIQY
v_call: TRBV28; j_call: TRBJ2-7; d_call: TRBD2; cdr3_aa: ASSSTAGYEQY
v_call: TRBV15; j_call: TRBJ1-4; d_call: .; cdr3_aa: ATSRGYSTGSNEKLF
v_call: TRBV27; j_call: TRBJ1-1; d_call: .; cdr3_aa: ASSLVQGARTEAF
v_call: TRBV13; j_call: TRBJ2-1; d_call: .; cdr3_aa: ASSLGGRNNEQF
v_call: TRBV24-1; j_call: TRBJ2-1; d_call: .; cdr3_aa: ATSGGSAPSRSYNEQF
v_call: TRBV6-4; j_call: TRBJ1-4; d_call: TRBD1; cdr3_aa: ASSPRQGPNEKLF
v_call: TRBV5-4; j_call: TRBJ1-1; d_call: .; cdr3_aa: ASSLRENTEAF
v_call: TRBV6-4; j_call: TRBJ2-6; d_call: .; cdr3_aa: ASSDRGGANVLT
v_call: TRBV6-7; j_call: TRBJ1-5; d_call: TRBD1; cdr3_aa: ASRPGQGAGNQPQH
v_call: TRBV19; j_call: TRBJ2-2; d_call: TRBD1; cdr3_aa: ASSRLGQQNTGELF
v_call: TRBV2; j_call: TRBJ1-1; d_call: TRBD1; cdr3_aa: ATAGQGGTEAF
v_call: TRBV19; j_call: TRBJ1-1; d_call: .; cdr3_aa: ATKSGNTEAF
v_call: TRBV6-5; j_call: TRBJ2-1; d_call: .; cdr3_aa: ASSYSEGYNEQF
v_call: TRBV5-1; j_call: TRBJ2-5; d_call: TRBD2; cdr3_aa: ASSPTSGGETQY